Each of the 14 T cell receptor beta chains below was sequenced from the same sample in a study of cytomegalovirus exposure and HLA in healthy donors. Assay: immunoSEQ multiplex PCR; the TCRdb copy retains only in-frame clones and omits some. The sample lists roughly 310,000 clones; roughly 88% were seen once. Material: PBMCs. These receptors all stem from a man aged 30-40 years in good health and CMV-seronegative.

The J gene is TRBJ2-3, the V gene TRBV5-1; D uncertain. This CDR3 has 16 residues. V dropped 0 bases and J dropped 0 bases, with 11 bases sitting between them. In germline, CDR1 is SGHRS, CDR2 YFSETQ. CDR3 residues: CASSLVPVPSTDTQYF. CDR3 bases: TGCGCCAGCAGCTTGGTTCCGGTTCCCAGCACAGATACGCAGTATTTT.

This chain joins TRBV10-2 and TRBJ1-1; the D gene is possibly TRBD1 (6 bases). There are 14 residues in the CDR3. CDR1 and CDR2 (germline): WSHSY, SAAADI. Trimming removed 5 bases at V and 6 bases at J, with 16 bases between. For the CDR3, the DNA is TGCGCCAGCAGTATACAGGGATCTGGCGCTGAAGCTTTCTTT. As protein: CASSIQGSGAEAFF.

The CDR3 protein is CASSPGTADYEQYF. The CDR3 coding sequence is TGTGCCAGCAGCCCAGGGACAGCAGACTACGAGCAGTACTTC. This rearrangement joins TRBV11-3 to TRBJ2-7, with 7 bases aligning to TRBD1. V dropped 5 bases and J dropped 3; count of bases not matched to a gene: 7. Germline V CDR1 and CDR2: SGHNT, YENEEA. The CDR3 is made up of 14 amino acids.

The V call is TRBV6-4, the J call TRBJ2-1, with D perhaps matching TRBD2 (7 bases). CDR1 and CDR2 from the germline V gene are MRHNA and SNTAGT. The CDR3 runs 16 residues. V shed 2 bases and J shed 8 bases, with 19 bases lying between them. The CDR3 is CASSDIGRGGMDEQFF. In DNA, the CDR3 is TGTGCCAGCAGTGACATCGGCAGGGGAGGGATGGATGAGCAGTTCTTC.

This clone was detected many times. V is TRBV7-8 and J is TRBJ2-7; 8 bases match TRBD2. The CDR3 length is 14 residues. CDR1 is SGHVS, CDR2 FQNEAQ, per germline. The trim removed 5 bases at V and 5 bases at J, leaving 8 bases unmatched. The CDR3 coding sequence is TGTGCCAGCAGCCCCCGGGAGGGAAGGCACGAGCAGTACTTC. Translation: CASSPREGRHEQYF. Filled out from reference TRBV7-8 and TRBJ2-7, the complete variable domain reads GAGVSQSPRYKVAKRGQDVALRCDPISGHVSLFWYQQALGQGPEFLTYFQNEAQLDKSGLPSDRFFAERPEGSVSTLKIQRTQQEDSAVYLCASSPREGRHEQYFGPGTRLTVT.

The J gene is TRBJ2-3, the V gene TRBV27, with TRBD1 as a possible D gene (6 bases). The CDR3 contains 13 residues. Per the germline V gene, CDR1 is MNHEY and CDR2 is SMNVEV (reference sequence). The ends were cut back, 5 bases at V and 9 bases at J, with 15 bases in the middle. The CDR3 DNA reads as TGTGCCAGCAGTGACCAAGGACAGTTAACGCAGTATTTT. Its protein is CASSDQGQLTQYF.

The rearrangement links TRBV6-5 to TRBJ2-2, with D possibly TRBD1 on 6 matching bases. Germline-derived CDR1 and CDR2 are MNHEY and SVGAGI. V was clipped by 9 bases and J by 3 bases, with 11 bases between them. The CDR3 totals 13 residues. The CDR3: CARRDTYTGELFF. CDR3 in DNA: TGTGCCAGACGGGACACCTACACCGGGGAGCTGTTTTTT.

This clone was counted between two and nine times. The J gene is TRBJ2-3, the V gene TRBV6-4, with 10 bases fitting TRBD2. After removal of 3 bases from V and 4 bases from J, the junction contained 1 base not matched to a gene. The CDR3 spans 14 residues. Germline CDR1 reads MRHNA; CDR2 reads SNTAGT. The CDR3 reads CASSESGGADTQYF. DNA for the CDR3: TGTGCCAGCAGTGAGAGCGGGGGGGCAGATACGCAGTATTTT.

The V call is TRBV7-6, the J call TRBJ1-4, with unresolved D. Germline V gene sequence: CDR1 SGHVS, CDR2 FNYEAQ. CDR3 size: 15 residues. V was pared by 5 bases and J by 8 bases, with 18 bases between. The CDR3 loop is CASSPVRFPREKLFF. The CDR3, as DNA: TGTGCCAGCAGCCCCGTGCGGTTCCCGAGGGAAAAACTGTTTTTT.

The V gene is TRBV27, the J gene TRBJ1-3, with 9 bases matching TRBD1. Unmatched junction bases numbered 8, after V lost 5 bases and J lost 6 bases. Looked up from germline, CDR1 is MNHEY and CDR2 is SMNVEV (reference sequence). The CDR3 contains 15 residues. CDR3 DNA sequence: TGTGCCAGCAGTATGACAGGGGGTTCGCAAAACACCATATATTTT. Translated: CASSMTGGSQNTIYF.

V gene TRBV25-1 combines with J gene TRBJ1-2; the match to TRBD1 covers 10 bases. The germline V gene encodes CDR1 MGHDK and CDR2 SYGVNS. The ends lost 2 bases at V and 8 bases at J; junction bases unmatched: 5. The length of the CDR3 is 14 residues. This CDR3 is CASSEPTGGEGYTF. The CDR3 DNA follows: TGTGCCAGCAGTGAACCGACAGGGGGCGAAGGCTACACCTTC.

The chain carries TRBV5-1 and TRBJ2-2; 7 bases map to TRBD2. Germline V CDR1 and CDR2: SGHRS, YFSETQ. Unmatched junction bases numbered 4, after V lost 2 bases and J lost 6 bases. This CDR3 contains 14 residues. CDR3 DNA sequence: TGCGCCAGCAGCTTCGCCCGGGGGGCCGGGGAGCTGTTTTTT. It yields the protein CASSFARGAGELFF. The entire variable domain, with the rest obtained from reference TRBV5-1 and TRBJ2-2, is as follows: KAGVTQTPRYLIKTRGQQVTLSCSPISGHRSVSWYQQTPGQGLQFLFEYFSETQRNKGNFPGRFSGRQFSNSRSEMNVSTLELGDSALYLCASSFARGAGELFFGEGSRLTVL.

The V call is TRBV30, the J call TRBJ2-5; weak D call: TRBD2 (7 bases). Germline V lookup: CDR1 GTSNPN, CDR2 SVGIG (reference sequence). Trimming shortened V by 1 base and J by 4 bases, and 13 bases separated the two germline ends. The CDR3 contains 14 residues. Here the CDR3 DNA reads TGTGCCTGGAGTGAAAAGGGGGGGCTAGAGACCCAGTACTTC. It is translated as CAWSEKGGLETQYF.

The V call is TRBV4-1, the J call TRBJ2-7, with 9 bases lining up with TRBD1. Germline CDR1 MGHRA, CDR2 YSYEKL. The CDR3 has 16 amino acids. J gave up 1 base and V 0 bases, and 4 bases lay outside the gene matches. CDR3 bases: TGCGCCAGCAGCCAAGATACGGGACAGGGATCCTACGAGCAGTACTTC. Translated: CASSQDTGQGSYEQYF.